This T cell receptor (beta chain) is from a study of CD8 T cells in Susac syndrome. Broader study findings: The study's TCR sequencing and HLA analysis covered a relatively small number of individuals, and the study acknowledged this.

The CDR3 loop spans 17 amino acids. The V end was cut by 0 bases, the J end by 0 bases, with 13 bases between. The V gene's germline CDR1 is SGDLS and CDR2 YYNGEE. Regarding this clonotype: As yet, its antigen is unknown.

Reverse transcription of roughly 0.5 to 1 ug RNA was performed with random hexamers. TCRdb used MiXCR to reprocess the immunoSEQ multiplex PCR reads, holding one entry per CDR3 protein. The profile shows about 190,000 distinct CDR3 sequences, over 90% of them singletons. The genes are TRBV9 and TRBJ2-1; D perhaps matches TRBD2 (6 bases). The TCR sequence derives from a human donor with Susac syndrome. What was sequenced was CD8+ T cells from PBMCs. The CDR3 protein is CASSVVGGDSSYNEQFF. CDR3 DNA: TGTGCCAGCAGCGTAGTTGGAGGGGATAGCTCCTACAATGAGCAGTTCTTC.